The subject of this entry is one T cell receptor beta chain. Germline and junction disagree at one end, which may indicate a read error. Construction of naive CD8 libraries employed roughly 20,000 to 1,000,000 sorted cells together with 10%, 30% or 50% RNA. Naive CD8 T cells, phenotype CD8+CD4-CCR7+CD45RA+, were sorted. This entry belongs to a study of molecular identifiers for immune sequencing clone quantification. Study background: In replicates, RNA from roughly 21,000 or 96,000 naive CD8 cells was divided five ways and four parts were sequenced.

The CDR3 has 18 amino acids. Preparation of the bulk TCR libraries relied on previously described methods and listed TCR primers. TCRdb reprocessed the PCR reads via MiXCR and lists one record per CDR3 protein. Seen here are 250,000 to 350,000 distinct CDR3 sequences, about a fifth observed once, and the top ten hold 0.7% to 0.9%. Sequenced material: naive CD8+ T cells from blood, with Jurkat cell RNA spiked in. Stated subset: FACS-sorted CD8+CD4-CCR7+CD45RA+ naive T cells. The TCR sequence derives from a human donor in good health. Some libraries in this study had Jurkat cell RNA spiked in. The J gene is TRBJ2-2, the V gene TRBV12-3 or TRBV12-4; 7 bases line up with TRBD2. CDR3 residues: CTSSLGGTAGRDTGELFF. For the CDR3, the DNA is TGTACCAGCAGTCTCGGTGGAACAGCGGGACGAGACACCGGGGAGCTGTTTTTT.